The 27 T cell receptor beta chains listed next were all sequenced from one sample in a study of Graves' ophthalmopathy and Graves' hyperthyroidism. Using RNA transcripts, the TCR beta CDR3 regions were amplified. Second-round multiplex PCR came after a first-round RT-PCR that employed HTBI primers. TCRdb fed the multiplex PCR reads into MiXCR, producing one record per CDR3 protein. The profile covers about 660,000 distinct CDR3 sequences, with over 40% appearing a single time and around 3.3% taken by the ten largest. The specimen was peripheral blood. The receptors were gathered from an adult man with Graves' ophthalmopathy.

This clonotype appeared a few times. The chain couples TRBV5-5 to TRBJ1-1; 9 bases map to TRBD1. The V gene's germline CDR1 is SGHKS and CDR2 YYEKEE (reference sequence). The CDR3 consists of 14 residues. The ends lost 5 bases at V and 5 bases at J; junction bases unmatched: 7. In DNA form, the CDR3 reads TGTGCCAGCAGATGGGACAGGGCTCGGACTGAAGCTTTCTTT. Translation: CASRWDRARTEAFF.

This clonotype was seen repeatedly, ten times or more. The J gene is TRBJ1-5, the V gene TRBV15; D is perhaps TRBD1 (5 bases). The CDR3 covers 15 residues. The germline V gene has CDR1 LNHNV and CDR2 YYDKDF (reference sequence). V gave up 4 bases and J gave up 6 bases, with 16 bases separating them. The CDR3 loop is CATSTGAFQSQPQHF. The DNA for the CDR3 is TGTGCCACCAGCACCGGGGCCTTTCAGAGTCAGCCCCAGCATTTT.

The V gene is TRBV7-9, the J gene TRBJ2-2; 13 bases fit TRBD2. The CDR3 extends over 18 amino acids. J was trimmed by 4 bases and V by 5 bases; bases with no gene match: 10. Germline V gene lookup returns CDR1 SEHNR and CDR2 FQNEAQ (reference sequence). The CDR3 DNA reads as TGTGCCAGCAGCGGAAGACTAGCGGGGGGCCGCGGCACCGGGGAGCTGTTTTTT. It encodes CASSGRLAGGRGTGELFF.

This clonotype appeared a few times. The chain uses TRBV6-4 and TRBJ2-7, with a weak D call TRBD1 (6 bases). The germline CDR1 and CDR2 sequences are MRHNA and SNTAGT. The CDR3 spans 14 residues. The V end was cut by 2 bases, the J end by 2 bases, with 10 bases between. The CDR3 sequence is CASSDGTTAYEQYF. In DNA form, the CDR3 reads TGTGCCAGCAGTGACGGGACAACGGCCTACGAGCAGTACTTC.

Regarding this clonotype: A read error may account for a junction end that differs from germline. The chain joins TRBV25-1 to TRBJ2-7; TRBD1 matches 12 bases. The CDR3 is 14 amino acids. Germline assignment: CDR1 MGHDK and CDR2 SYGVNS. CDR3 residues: CATSEGQGAGEQYF. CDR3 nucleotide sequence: TGTGCCACCAGTGAGGGACAGGGGGCCGGCGAGCAGTACTTC.

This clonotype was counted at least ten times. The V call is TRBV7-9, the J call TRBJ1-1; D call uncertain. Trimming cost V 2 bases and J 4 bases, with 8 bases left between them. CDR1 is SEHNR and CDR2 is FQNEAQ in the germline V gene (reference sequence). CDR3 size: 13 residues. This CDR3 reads CASSLYFGTEAFF. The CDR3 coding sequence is TGTGCCAGCAGCTTATATTTCGGCACTGAAGCTTTCTTT. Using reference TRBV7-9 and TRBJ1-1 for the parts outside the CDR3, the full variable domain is DTGVSQNPRHKITKRGQNVTFRCDPISEHNRLYWYRQTLGQGPEFLTYFQNEAQLEKSRLLSDRFSAERPKGSFSTLEIQRTEQGDSAMYLCASSLYFGTEAFFGQGTRLTVV.

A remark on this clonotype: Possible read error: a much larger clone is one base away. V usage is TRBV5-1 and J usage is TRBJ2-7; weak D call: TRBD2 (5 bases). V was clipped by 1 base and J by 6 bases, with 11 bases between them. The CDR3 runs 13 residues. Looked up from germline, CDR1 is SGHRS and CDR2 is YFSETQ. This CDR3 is CASSLTGKAEQYF. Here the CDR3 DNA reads TGCGCCAGCAGCTTGACCGGGAAAGCCGAGCAGTACTTC.

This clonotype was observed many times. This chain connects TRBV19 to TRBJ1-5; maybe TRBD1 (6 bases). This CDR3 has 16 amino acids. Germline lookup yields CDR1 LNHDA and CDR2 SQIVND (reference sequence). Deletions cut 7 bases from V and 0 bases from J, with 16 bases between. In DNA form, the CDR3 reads TGTGCCAGTACCGACGGGACACACTATAGCAATCAGCCCCAGCATTTT. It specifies CASTDGTHYSNQPQHF.

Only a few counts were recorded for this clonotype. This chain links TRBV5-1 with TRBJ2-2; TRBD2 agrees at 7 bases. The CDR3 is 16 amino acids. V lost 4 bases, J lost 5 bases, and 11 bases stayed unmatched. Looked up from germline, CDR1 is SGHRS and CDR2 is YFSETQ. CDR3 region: CASSPLGGIRTGELFF. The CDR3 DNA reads TGCGCCAGCAGCCCGCTGGGGGGGATTCGAACCGGGGAGCTGTTTTTT.

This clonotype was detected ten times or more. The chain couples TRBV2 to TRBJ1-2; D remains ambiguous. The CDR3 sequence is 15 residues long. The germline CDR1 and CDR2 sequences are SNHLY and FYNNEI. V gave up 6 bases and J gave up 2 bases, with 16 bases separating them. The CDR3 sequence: CASRQSFGLNYGYTF. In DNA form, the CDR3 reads TGTGCCAGCAGGCAGTCATTCGGACTAAACTATGGCTACACCTTC.

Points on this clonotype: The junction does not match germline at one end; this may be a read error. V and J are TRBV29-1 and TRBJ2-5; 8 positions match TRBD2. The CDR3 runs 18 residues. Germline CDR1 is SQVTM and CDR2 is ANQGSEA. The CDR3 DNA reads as TGCAGCGTTGTCTTAAGGCTAACGGCGGGGGGAACACAAGAGGCCCAGTACTTC. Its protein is CSVVLRLTAGGTQEAQYF.

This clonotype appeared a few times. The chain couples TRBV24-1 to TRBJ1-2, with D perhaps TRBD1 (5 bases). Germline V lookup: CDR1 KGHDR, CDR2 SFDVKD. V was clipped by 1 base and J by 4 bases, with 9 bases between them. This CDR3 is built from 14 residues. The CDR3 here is CATSDLGAVYGYTF. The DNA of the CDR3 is TGTGCCACCAGTGATTTAGGGGCGGTCTATGGCTACACCTTC.

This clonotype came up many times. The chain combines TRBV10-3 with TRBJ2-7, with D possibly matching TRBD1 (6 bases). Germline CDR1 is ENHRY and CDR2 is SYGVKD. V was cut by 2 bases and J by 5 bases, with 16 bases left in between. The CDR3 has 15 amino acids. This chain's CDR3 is CAISEDRYLLDEQYF. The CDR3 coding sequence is TGTGCCATCAGTGAGGACAGGTACCTTCTCGACGAGCAGTACTTC.

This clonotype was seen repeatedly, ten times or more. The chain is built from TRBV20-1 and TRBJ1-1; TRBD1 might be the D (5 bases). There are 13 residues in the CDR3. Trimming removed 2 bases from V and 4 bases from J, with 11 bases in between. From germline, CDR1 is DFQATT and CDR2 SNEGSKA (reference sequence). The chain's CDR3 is CSARRGVVTEAFF. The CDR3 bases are TGCAGTGCTAGAAGAGGGGTTGTCACTGAAGCTTTCTTT.

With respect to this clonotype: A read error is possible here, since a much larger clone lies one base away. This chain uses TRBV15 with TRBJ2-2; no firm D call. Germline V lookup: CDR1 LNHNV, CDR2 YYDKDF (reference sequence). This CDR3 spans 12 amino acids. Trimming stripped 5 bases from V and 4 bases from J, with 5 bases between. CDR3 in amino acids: CATSCATGELFF. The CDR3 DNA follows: TGTGCCACCAGCTGTGCCACCGGGGAGCTGTTTTTT.

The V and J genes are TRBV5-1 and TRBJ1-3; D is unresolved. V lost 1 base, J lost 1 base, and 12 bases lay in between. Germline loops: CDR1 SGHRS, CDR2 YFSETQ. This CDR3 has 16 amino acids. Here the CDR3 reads CASSLNPSRSGNTIYF. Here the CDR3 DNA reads TGCGCCAGCAGCTTGAACCCCTCAAGATCTGGAAACACCATATATTTT.

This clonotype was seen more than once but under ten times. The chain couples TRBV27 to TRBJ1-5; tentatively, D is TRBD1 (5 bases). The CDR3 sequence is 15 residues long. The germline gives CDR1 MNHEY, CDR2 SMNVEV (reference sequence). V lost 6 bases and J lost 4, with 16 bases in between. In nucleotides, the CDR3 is TGTGCCAGCAGCCGGGGGGGAAGAGGAAATCAGCCCCAGCATTTT. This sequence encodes CASSRGGRGNQPQHF.

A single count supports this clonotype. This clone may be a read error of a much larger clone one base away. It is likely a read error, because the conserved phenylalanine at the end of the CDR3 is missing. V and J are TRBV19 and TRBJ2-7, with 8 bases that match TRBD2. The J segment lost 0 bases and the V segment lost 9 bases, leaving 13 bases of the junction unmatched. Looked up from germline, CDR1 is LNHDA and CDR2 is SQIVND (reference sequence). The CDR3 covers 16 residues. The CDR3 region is CASSRTLTSVSYEQYL. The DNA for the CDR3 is TGTGCCAGCAGCCGAACCCTGACTAGCGTCTCCTACGAGCAGTACCTC.

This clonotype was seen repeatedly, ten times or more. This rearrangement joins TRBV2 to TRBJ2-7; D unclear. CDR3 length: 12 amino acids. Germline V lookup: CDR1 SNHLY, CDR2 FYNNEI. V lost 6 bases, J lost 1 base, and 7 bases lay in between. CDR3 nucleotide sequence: TGTGCCAGCAGGCTGTCTTCCTACGAGCAGTACTTC. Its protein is CASRLSSYEQYF.

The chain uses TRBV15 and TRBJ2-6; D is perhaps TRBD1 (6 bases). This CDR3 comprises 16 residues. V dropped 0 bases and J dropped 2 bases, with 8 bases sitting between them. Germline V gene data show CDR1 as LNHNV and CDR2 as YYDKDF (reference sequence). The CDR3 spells CATSRDPGAGANVLTF. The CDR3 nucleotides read TGTGCCACCAGCAGAGACCCAGGGGCTGGGGCCAACGTCCTGACTTTC. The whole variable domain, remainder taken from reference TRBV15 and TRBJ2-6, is DAMVIQNPRYQVTQFGKPVTLSCSQTLNHNVMYWYQQKSSQAPKLLFHYYDKDFNNEADTPDNFQSRRPNTSFCFLDIRSPGLGDTAMYLCATSRDPGAGANVLTFGAGSRLTVL.

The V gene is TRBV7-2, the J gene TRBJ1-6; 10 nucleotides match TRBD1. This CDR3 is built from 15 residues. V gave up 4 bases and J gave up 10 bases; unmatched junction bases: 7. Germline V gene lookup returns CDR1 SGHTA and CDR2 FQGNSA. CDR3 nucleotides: TGTGCCAGCAGCTCCCCGGGACAGGGGCGATCACCCCTCCACTTT. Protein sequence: CASSSPGQGRSPLHF.

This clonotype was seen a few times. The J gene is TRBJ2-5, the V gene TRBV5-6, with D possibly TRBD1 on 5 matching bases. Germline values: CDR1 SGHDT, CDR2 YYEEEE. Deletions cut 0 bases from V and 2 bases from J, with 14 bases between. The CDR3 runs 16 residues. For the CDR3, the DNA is TGTGCCAGCAGCTTGGAGTGGACAAAGGATCAAGAGACCCAGTACTTC. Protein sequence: CASSLEWTKDQETQYF.

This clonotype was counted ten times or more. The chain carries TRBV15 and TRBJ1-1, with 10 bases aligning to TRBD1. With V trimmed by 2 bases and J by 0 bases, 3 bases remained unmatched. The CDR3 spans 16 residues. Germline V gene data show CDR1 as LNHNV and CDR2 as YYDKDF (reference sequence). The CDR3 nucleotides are TGTGCCACCAGCAGACCGGGACAGGGGATGAACACTGAAGCTTTCTTT. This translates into CATSRPGQGMNTEAFF.

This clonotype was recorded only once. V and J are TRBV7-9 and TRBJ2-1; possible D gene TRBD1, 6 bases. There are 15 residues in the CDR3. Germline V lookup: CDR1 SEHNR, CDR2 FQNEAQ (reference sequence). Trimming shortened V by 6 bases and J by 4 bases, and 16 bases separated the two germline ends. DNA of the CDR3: TGTGCCAGCAGAACCCGGGACACTCGATACAATGAGCAGTTCTTC. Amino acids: CASRTRDTRYNEQFF.

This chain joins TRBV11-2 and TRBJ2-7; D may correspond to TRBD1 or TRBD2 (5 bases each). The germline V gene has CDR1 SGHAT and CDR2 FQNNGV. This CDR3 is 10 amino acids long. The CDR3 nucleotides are TGTGCCAGCAGCCATAGGGGACCCCACGTT. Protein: CASSHRGPHV.

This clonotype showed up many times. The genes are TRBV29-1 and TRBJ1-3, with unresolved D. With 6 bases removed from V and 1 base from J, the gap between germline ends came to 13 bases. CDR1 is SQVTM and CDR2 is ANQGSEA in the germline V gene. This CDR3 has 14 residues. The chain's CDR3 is CSVTLGKSGNTIYF. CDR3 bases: TGCAGCGTCACCCTCGGCAAGTCTGGAAACACCATATATTTT.

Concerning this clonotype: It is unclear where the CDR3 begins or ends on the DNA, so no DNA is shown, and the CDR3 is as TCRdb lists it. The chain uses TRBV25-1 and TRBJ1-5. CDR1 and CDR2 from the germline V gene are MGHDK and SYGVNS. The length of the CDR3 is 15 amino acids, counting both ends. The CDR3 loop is CACSARADSNQPQHF.